These 3 T cell receptor beta chains were all obtained from the same sample, sequenced in a study of beta chain features in type 1 diabetes. The investigators reverse transcribed all of the isolated RNA, so they sequenced expressed TCRB transcripts. This table comes from immunoSEQ multiplex PCR, and its TCRdb copy is limited to in-frame clones, with some not included. There are around 150,000 clones in the sample; about 8.5% occur only once, and approximately 0.69% lies in the top ten. Sequenced sample: central memory CD4+ T cells from blood. These receptors were collected from a man in his late teens or twenties in good health.

This clone was counted between two and nine times. The rearrangement joins TRBV6-5 to TRBJ2-3; 10 nucleotides align to TRBD1. Germline V CDR1 and CDR2: MNHEY, SVGAGI. Trimming took 5 bases from V and 3 from J; bases not matched to a gene: 5. The CDR3 runs 15 residues. The CDR3 DNA follows: TGTGCCAGCAGTATGACAGGGGGCTGGACAGATACGCAGTATTTT. The encoded protein is CASSMTGGWTDTQYF.

The table lists this clone with a few counts. The chain recombines TRBV6-6 with TRBJ1-4; D may be TRBD1 (5 bases). V lost 11 bases, J lost 3 bases, and 13 bases lay in between. The germline CDR1 and CDR2 sequences are MNHNY and SVGAGI (reference sequence). The CDR3 spans 13 residues. The CDR3 region has the DNA TGTGCCGGGTCGGGGGGGGCTAATGAAAAACTGTTTTTT. Translation: CAGSGGANEKLFF.

This clone was seen a handful of times. The gene calls are TRBV28 and TRBJ1-2; D not certain. CDR3 size: 12 residues. Per germline, CDR1 MDHEN and CDR2 SYDVKM. V was trimmed by 2 bases and J by 8 bases, leaving 9 bases between them. Here the CDR3 reads CASSLPHLGYTF. The CDR3, as DNA: TGTGCCAGCAGTTTACCCCACTTGGGCTACACCTTC.